This T cell receptor beta chain appears in the sequencing data of a study of cytomegalovirus exposure and HLA in healthy donors. Study information: Caucasian-associated ancestry cluster membership applied to around 76% of a few hundred genotyped donors.

About this clone: Its cognate antigen is unknown.

60 Vbeta and 13 Jbeta primers were used in PCR. The protocol was immunoSEQ multiplex PCR, while the TCRdb copy is restricted to in-frame clones and leaves out a portion. Of about 110,000 clones listed, 74% are singletons. The CDR3 runs 15 residues. Trimming took off 6 bases at V and 2 bases at J, with 15 bases between the two ends. Germline CDR1 and CDR2: SGHAT and FQDESV (reference sequence). Study results and caveats: Presence/absence results assume similar sequencing depth per donor, which may not hold. As a later analysis showed, a missense DCLRE1C variant was linked to trimming of TCR beta V- and J-genes. A list of 150 or so TCR beta chains associated with cytomegalovirus was given.

This TCR was sampled from a woman between 35 and 50 years old in good health and CMV-seropositive. Specimen: PBMCs. The rearrangement joins TRBV11-1 to TRBJ2-3; possibly TRBD2 for D (7 bases). The CDR3 sequence is CASRAAGASTDTQYF. DNA for the CDR3: TGTGCCAGCAGGGCTGCGGGGGCTTCCACAGATACGCAGTATTTT.